These 22 T cell receptor beta chains were all obtained from the same sample, sequenced in a study of vaccination effects on CD4 cells after COVID-19. TCRdb's table, derived via immunoSEQ multiplex PCR, lists solely in-frame clones and lacks some. The sample lists nearly 30,000 clones; just under 75% were seen once. No antigen has been identified for these receptors. ViraFEST assay sequencing came after antigen-specific CD4+ T cells were expanded with viral peptide pools. Isolating CD4+ T cells followed approximately 9 days of culture. Two-dose vaccination with either BNT162b2 or mRNA-1273 was given to the participants. The sample consisted of CD4+ T cells from PBMCs cultured with HCoV-229E spike peptides, taken after COVID-19 vaccination. The receptors derive from a human donor who received a COVID-19 vaccine.

V and J are TRBV29-1 and TRBJ1-2; a weak D match, TRBD1 (5 bases). There are 12 residues in the CDR3. V lost 1 base, J lost 10 bases, and 13 bases lay in between. Germline V gene sequence: CDR1 SQVTM, CDR2 ANQGSEA. The CDR3 is CSVEGHRFDYTF. The CDR3, as DNA: TGCAGCGTTGAAGGCCACAGGTTTGACTACACCTTC.

The chain recombines TRBV5-1 with TRBJ2-3; D is undetermined. With 0 bases removed from V and 6 bases from J, the gap between germline ends came to 14 bases. This CDR3 contains 15 residues. Germline CDR1 is SGHRS and CDR2 is YFSETQ. Here the CDR3 reads CASSLGSGNVDTQYF. The CDR3 DNA reads TGCGCCAGCAGCTTGGGGTCTGGTAATGTGGATACGCAGTATTTT.

The CDR3 DNA follows: TGTGCCAGCTCACTCGGGACAGGTGTGAACTATGGCTACACCTTC. It codes for CASSLGTGVNYGYTF. The V and J genes are TRBV18 and TRBJ1-2; 8 nucleotides agree with TRBD1. V was clipped by 4 bases and J by 2 bases; unmatched bases: 6. This CDR3 is built from 15 residues. The germline gives CDR1 KGHSH, CDR2 LQKENI.

The count of this clone is one. The chain couples TRBV6-2 or TRBV6-3 to TRBJ1-4; D is ambiguous. The germline V gene has CDR1 MNHEY and CDR2 SVGEGT. The CDR3 length is 13 residues. The ends were cut back, 6 bases at V and 7 bases at J, with 12 bases in the middle. The CDR3 DNA sequence: TGTGCCAGCAGCTTCAGTGGAATTGAAAAACTGTTTTTT. Its translation: CASSFSGIEKLFF.

V gene TRBV2 combines with J gene TRBJ2-6; 8 nucleotides align to TRBD1. CDR3 length equals 15 residues. Trimming removed 8 bases from V and 0 bases from J; junction bases left unmatched: 3. CDR1 is SNHLY, CDR2 FYNNEI, per germline. The CDR3: CASGQGSSGANVLTF. DNA for the CDR3: TGTGCCAGCGGACAGGGCAGCTCTGGGGCCAACGTCCTGACTTTC.

The CDR3, as DNA: TGCGCCAGCAGCTTTGTCGGGAGAAACCAAGAGACCCAGTACTTC. This codes for CASSFVGRNQETQYF. The chain combines TRBV5-1 with TRBJ2-5; tentative D call: TRBD2 (6 bases). The CDR3 runs to 15 residues. CDR1 SGHRS and CDR2 YFSETQ come from the germline V gene. V lost 2 bases and J lost 0, with 11 bases in between.

The chain is built from TRBV9 and TRBJ2-7; TRBD2 aligns across 10 bases. The CDR3 runs to 14 residues. The V gene end was trimmed by 4 bases and the J gene end by 2 bases; junction bases not matched to a gene: 3. CDR1 and CDR2 (germline): SGDLS, YYNGEE. The CDR3 DNA follows: TGTGCCAGCAGCACAACTAGCGGGACCTACGAGCAGTACTTC. This encodes CASSTTSGTYEQYF.

The rearrangement links TRBV18 to TRBJ1-2; 11 positions match TRBD1. The CDR3 runs to 18 residues. The V gene end was trimmed by 6 bases and the J gene end by 4 bases; junction bases not matched to a gene: 16. The germline V gene has CDR1 KGHSH and CDR2 LQKENI. The CDR3 loop reads CASSHETGTGGGSYGYTF. For the CDR3, the DNA is TGTGCCAGCTCTCATGAAACCGGGACAGGGGGAGGGAGCTATGGCTACACCTTC.

V gene TRBV6-6 combines with J gene TRBJ2-3, with 10 bases fitting TRBD2. CDR1 is MNHNY and CDR2 is SVGAGI in the germline V gene (reference sequence). The CDR3 has 16 amino acids. The J segment lost 6 bases and the V segment lost 2 bases, leaving 8 bases of the junction unmatched. The CDR3 nucleotides read TGTGCCAGCAGTTACGGATCTAGCGGGAGATTGGATACGCAGTATTTT. Translated: CASSYGSSGRLDTQYF.

The J gene is TRBJ2-3, the V gene TRBV18; 7 nucleotides align to TRBD2. Germline V gene data show CDR1 as KGHSH and CDR2 as LQKENI. Trimming removed 6 bases from V and 0 bases from J; junction bases left unmatched: 15. The CDR3 is made up of 18 amino acids. The DNA for the CDR3 is TGTGCCAGCTCCCCAACCGTGGGTCTAGCGGATAGCACAGATACGCAGTATTTT. It yields the protein CASSPTVGLADSTDTQYF.

The J gene is TRBJ2-2, the V gene TRBV5-1, with 8 bases that match TRBD1. The junction had 2 bases not matched to a gene; V was cut back by 0 bases and J by 1 base. The CDR3 runs 16 residues. Germline V lookup: CDR1 SGHRS, CDR2 YFSETQ. In nucleotides, the CDR3 is TGCGCCAGCAGCTTGGGAGGGACAGGGAACACCGGGGAGCTGTTTTTT. Translated: CASSLGGTGNTGELFF.

The table lists this clone with a few counts. The chain combines TRBV4-2 with TRBJ2-2, with 9 bases identical to TRBD1. This CDR3 contains 17 residues. The J segment lost 6 bases and the V segment lost 1 base, leaving 9 bases of the junction unmatched. Germline CDR1 is LGHNA and CDR2 is YNFKEQ. The CDR3 here is CASSQALDRGSSGELFF. The CDR3 DNA is TGTGCCAGCAGCCAAGCGTTAGACAGGGGGTCGTCCGGGGAGCTGTTTTTT.

The V call is TRBV7-2, the J call TRBJ2-1; 10 bases are shared with TRBD1. This CDR3 has 15 residues. The junction had 3 bases not matched to a gene; V was cut back by 4 bases and J by 3 bases. CDR1 and CDR2 from the germline V gene are SGHTA and FQGNSA. Written as DNA, the CDR3 is TGTGCCAGCAGCTCGGGACAGGGGTACTACAATGAGCAGTTCTTC. Encoded protein: CASSSGQGYYNEQFF.

The chain carries TRBV9 and TRBJ2-2; TRBD1 or TRBD2 may be the D gene (5 bases each). The germline V gene encodes CDR1 SGDLS and CDR2 YYNGEE. V was clipped by 6 bases and J by 6 bases, with 9 bases between them. The CDR3 loop spans 12 amino acids. The CDR3 region has the DNA TGTGCCAGCAAGGGGCGGGCCGGGGAGCTGTTTTTT. It specifies CASKGRAGELFF.

This sequence joins TRBV5-6 and TRBJ1-2; D is ambiguous. The ends were cut back, 6 bases at V and 1 base at J, with 16 bases in the middle. This CDR3 is 15 amino acids long. Germline loops: CDR1 SGHDT, CDR2 YYEEEE. CDR3 amino acids: CASILSQAINYGYTF. CDR3 DNA sequence: TGTGCCAGCATCCTGAGCCAGGCCATTAACTATGGCTACACCTTC. The full variable domain, in which reference TRBV5-6 and TRBJ1-2 provide the parts outside the CDR3, is DAGVTQSPTHLIKTRGQQVTLRCSPKSGHDTVSWYQQALGQGPQFIFQYYEEEERQRGNFPDRFSGHQFPNYSSELNVNALLLGDSALYLCASILSQAINYGYTFGSGTRLTVV.

The chain is built from TRBV10-1 and TRBJ1-1, with D hard to call. The V and J ends lost 0 bases and 3 bases respectively, with 8 bases between them. This CDR3 has 14 amino acids. The V gene's germline CDR1 is WNHNN and CDR2 SYGVQD (reference sequence). The CDR3 nucleotides are TGCGCCAGCAGTGAGTCTGAAGGGTACACTGAAGCTTTCTTT. It is translated as CASSESEGYTEAFF.

V usage is TRBV5-1 and J usage is TRBJ2-2; tentative D call: TRBD2 (6 bases). The V gene lost 4 bases and the J gene lost 8 bases, with 18 bases spanning the gap. Looked up from germline, CDR1 is SGHRS and CDR2 is YFSETQ. There are 15 residues in the CDR3. The CDR3 nucleotides read TGCGCCAGCAGCCTAGAGGGACTTCCAGGAGGGGAGCTGTTTTTT. Translated, it gives CASSLEGLPGGELFF.

The chain employs TRBV6-1 and TRBJ2-2, with D possibly being TRBD1 (6 bases). Germline V gene lookup returns CDR1 MNHNS and CDR2 SASEGT. The CDR3 covers 14 residues. Trimming took off 3 bases at V and 4 bases at J, with 9 bases between the two ends. This chain's CDR3 is CASSDGQITGELFF. The DNA of the CDR3 is TGTGCCAGCAGTGATGGACAGATCACCGGGGAGCTGTTTTTT.

This chain uses TRBV2 with TRBJ2-1, with D possibly TRBD2 on 6 matching bases. The CDR3 sequence is 14 residues long. CDR1 SNHLY and CDR2 FYNNEI come from the germline V gene. V gave up 9 bases and J gave up 7 bases, with 19 bases separating them. This CDR3 is CARSSSGVPNEQFF. DNA of the CDR3: TGTGCCAGATCCAGCTCGGGAGTGCCAAATGAGCAGTTCTTC. The whole variable domain, filled in from reference TRBV2 and TRBJ2-1, reads EPEVTQTPSHQVTQMGQEVILRCVPISNHLYFYWYRQILGQKVEFLVSFYNNEISEKSEIFDDQFSVERPDGSNFTLKIRSTKLEDSAMYFCARSSSGVPNEQFFGPGTRLTVL.

The chain uses TRBV10-2 and TRBJ2-5; a weak D match, TRBD1 (7 bases). V gave up 3 bases and J gave up 5 bases, with 22 bases separating them. This CDR3 contains 17 residues. The germline gives CDR1 WSHSY, CDR2 SAAADI. As DNA, the CDR3 is TGCGCCAGCAGTGACCAGGGGGAGGCAGGGTTGGGCGAGACCCAGTACTTC. Its protein product is CASSDQGEAGLGETQYF.

V usage is TRBV10-3 and J usage is TRBJ2-4; TRBD2 aligns across 10 bases. CDR1 is ENHRY, CDR2 SYGVKD, per germline. This CDR3 region has 15 residues. V lost 8 bases and J lost 8; bases outside the gene matches: 12. CDR3 in DNA: TGTGCCATCTCCGGGATAGCGGGGGGAGGGGACATTCAGTACTTC. It codes for CAISGIAGGGDIQYF.

Comments on this clone: The sample has other DNA sequences that encode this CDR3 too. This chain links TRBV18 with TRBJ1-5; no reliable D call. The CDR3 contains 13 residues. V lost 3 bases to trimming and J lost 4 bases, with 7 bases between them. Germline loops: CDR1 KGHSH, CDR2 LQKENI. This chain's CDR3 is CASSPAVNQPQHF. The CDR3 nucleotides are TGTGCCAGCTCACCGGCAGTAAATCAGCCCCAGCATTTT.